The clone carrying this T cell receptor beta chain is a singleton in its sample. The CDR3 loop spans 16 amino acids. V trimming: 0 bases; J trimming: 2 bases; junction bases outside the gene matches: 4. CDR1 is ENHRY and CDR2 is SYGVKD in the germline V gene. The sample belongs to a study of shared clonotypes between healthy human individuals. Study details: CD4 naive and CD4 memory each took three plates per donor, while CD8 naive took two and CD8 memory one.

TCRdb's table, derived via immunoSEQ multiplex PCR, lists solely in-frame clones and lacks some. The table lists about 1.5 million clones, approximately 98% of them singletons. This receptor was identified in a man under 40 in good health. The chain links TRBV10-3 to TRBJ1-5; 7 positions agree with TRBD1. What was sequenced was naive CD4+ T cells sorted from blood. Specified subset: CD45RA+ positively selected. In nucleotides, the CDR3 is TGTGCCATCAGTGAGTCCGGCACAGGGGGCAATCAGCCCCAGCATTTT. Protein sequence: CAISESGTGGNQPQHF.